This T cell receptor (beta chain) was identified during a study of blood T cells in healthy people across ages. Overall study findings and caveats: With age, beta diversity per million T cells declined roughly linearly, significantly by approximately 41.

A second about 7 to 12 cycle PCR used barcoded and J-beta primers. TCRdb re-called the 5' RACE reads through MiXCR, storing one row per CDR3 protein. The sample has 650,000 to 700,000 distinct CDR3 sequences; about 30% are singletons. The CDR3 runs to 14 residues. Per the germline V gene, CDR1 is DFQATT and CDR2 is SNEGSKA (reference sequence). The ends were cut back, 0 bases at V and 7 bases at J, with 15 bases in the middle. This clonotype was seen many times. Its antigen is as yet unknown. Every sample yielded at least 6.5 million isolated PBMCs. Per sample, no less than 5.5 micrograms of total RNA were extracted.

The sequenced sample consisted of blood. This receptor was identified in an elderly woman in good health. This rearrangement joins TRBV20-1 to TRBJ1-2; a possible D gene is TRBD1 (5 bases). CDR3 amino acids: CSARDRRGGVGYTF. In DNA form, the CDR3 reads TGCAGTGCTAGAGATAGGAGGGGAGGAGTTGGCTACACCTTC.